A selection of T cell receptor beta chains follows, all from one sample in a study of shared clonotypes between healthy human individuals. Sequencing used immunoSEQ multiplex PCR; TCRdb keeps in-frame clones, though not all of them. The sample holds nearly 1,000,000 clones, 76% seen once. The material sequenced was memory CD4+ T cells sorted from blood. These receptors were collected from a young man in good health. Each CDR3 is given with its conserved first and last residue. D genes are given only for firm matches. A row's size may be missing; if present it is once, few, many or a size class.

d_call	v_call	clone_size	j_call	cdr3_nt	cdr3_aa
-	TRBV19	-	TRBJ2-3	TGTGCCAGTAGTCGGAGGGCTGGCACAGATACGCAGTATTTT	CASSRRAGTDTQYF
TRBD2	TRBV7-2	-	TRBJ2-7	TGTGCCAGCAGTCCTAGCGGGAGCTCCTACGAGCAGTACTTC	CASSPSGSSYEQYF
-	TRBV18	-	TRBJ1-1	TGTGCCAGCTCACTTCTACAGGTGAACACTGAAGCTTTCTTT	CASSLLQVNTEAFF
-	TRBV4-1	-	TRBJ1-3	TGCGCCAGCAGCCAAGGGGGGCGCGCCGGAAACACCATATATTTT	CASSQGGRAGNTIYF
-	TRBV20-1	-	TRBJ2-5	TGCAGTGCTGGAGGAGACGGGACCCAGTACTTC	CSAGGDGTQYF
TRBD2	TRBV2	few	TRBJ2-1	TGTGCCAGCACCGATCCGGGTAGCGGGAGGGCCGGGGAGCAGTTCTTC	CASTDPGSGRAGEQFF
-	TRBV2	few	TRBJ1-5	TGTGCCAGCAGTCCTACAGGGAGGGGGCAGCCCCAGCATTTT	CASSPTGRGQPQHF
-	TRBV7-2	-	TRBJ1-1	TGTGCCAGCAGCGTAAGGGGAGGGAACACTGAAGCTTTCTTT	CASSVRGGNTEAFF
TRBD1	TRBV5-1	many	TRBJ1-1	TGCGCCAGCAGCCTTGACAGGGGGTACACTGAAGCTTTCTTT	CASSLDRGYTEAFF
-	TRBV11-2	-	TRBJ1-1	TGTGCCAGCAGCTTAGGATTTGGGGCAGGGCCGGGTAAAAACACTGAAGCTTTCTTT	CASSLGFGAGPGKNTEAFF
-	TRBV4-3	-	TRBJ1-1	TGCGCCAGCAGCCAAGATCTTGGGTTACACACTGAAGCTTTCTTT	CASSQDLGLHTEAFF
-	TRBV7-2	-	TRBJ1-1	TGTGCCAGCAGCTTCCAGGGACGGGCTGAAGCTTTCTTT	CASSFQGRAEAFF
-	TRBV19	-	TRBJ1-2	TGTGCCAGTAGTATCGATGGCAGGGTGTATGGCTACACCTTC	CASSIDGRVYGYTF
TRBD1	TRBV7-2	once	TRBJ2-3	TGTGCCAGCAGCCGTGACAGGGCTGCAGATACGCAGTATTTT	CASSRDRAADTQYF
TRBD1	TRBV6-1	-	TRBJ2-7	TGTGCCAGCAGTGAAAGGCGGACAGGACAACTCCGCTACGAGCAGTACTTC	CASSERRTGQLRYEQYF
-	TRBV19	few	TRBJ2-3	TGTGCCAGTAGTTCCGGATCCGTCCGCACAGATACGCAGTATTTT	CASSSGSVRTDTQYF
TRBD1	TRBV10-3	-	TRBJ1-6	TGTGCCATAGGGACAGGGGGCGGGGGTTCACCCCTCCACTTT	CAIGTGGGGSPLHF
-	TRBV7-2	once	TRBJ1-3	TGTGCCAGCAGTAAGAATGGGGGAAACACCATATATTTT	CASSKNGGNTIYF
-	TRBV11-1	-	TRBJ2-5	TGTGCCAGCAGCCCCGGGACTTTAGGGCCCGAGACCCAGTACTTC	CASSPGTLGPETQYF
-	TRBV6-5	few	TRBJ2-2	TGTGCCAGCAGACGGGATTCCGGGGAGCTGTTTTTT	CASRRDSGELFF
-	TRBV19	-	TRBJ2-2	TGTGCCAGTAGTGGTAGACTAGTACGGACCGGGGAGCTGTTTTTT	CASSGRLVRTGELFF
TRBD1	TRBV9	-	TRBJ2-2	TGTGCCAGCAGCCGGACAGGGCTGAACACCGGGGAGCTGTTTTTT	CASSRTGLNTGELFF
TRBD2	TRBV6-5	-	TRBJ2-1	TGTGCCAGCAGGAAAGCGGGAGGGCGGGACAATGAGCAGTTCTTC	CASRKAGGRDNEQFF
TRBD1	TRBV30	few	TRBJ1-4	TGTGCCTGGAGTGATGGGACAGGGGGCGAAAAACTGTTTTTT	CAWSDGTGGEKLFF